This passage covers 6 T cell receptor beta chains from one sample sequenced in a study of blood T cells in healthy people across ages. The use of a sample-barcoded 5' primer and a J-beta primer mix characterized a second PCR of roughly 6 to 11 cycles. Each CDR3 protein gets one entry after TCRdb re-called the 5' RACE reads with MiXCR. The sample has 1.5 million to 2 million distinct CDR3 sequences, around half seen once; the top ten hold over 2%. Sample: blood. These receptor sequences come from a woman in her thirties or forties in good health.

This clonotype was detected ten times or more. The chain employs TRBV4-1 and TRBJ2-5; 7 positions agree with TRBD1. Germline CDR1 and CDR2: MGHRA and YSYEKL. Trimming at V came to 2 bases and at J to 3 bases, leaving 9 bases not matched to a gene. CDR3 length: 16 amino acids. The CDR3 bases are TGCGCCAGCAGCCAACGAGTACGAGGGACAGAAGAGACCCAGTACTTC. Its translation: CASSQRVRGTEETQYF.

This clonotype was found a few times. V usage is TRBV29-1 and J usage is TRBJ2-1, with 8 bases lining up with TRBD2. The ends lost 4 bases at V and 8 bases at J; junction bases unmatched: 10. Per the germline V gene, CDR1 is SQVTM and CDR2 is ANQGSEA. This CDR3 comprises 14 residues. The CDR3 reads CSVVSGGPRDEQFF. The DNA for the CDR3 is TGCAGCGTTGTAAGCGGGGGCCCGAGGGATGAGCAGTTCTTC.

On this clonotype itself: A much more abundant neighbour one base away suggests this may be a read error. This rearrangement joins TRBV20-1 to TRBJ1-2; tentative D call: TRBD1 (6 bases). Germline values: CDR1 DFQATT, CDR2 SNEGSKA (reference sequence). The CDR3 runs 14 residues. The CDR3 region is CSARGRGRNYGYAF. CDR3 coding DNA: TGCAGTGCTAGAGGTCGGGGGCGGAACTATGGCTACGCCTTC.

The chain combines TRBV20-1 with TRBJ2-5; 7 nucleotides agree with TRBD1. Germline CDR1 is DFQATT and CDR2 is SNEGSKA (reference sequence). V lost 5 bases to trimming and J lost 4 bases; unmatched junction nucleotides: 10. This CDR3 is 14 amino acids long. This CDR3 is CSAARQGQGETQYF. The DNA of the CDR3 is TGCAGTGCTGCCCGACAGGGCCAGGGAGAGACCCAGTACTTC.

This clonotype was observed once. The chain employs TRBV20-1 and TRBJ2-7; maybe TRBD2 (5 bases). TRBJ2-5 matches the DNA end more closely, so the J call is doubtful. Germline V CDR1 and CDR2: DFQATT, SNEGSKA (reference sequence). The CDR3 length is 15 residues. This chain's CDR3 is CSARGPKEVGETQYF. CDR3 DNA sequence: TGCAGTGCTAGAGGGCCTAAGGAGGTGGGAGAGACCCAGTACTTC.

The rearrangement joins TRBV18 to TRBJ1-6, with D unresolved. CDR3 length: 14 amino acids. V lost 0 bases to trimming and J lost 9 bases, with 9 bases between them. Germline V gives CDR1 KGHSH, CDR2 LQKENI. DNA of the CDR3: TGTGCCAGCTCACCACCGACGGTGGGTTCACCCCTCCACTTT. Its translation is CASSPPTVGSPLHF.